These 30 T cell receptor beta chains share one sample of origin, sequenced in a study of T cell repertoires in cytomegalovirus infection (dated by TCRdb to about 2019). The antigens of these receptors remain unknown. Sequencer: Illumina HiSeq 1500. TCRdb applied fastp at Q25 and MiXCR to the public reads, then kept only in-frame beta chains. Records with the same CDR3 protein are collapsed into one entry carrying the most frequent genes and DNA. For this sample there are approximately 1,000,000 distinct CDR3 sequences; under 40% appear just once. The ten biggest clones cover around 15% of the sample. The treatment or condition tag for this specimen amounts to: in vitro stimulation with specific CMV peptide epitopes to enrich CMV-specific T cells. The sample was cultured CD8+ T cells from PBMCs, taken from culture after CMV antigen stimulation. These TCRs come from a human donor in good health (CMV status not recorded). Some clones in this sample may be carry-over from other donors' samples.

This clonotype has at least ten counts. CDR3 coding DNA: TGTGCCAGCAGCCCGTACTCCCTGGAGTACAATGAGCAGTTCTTC. The encoded protein is CASSPYSLEYNEQFF. The gene calls are TRBV7-6 and TRBJ2-1; no clear D. This CDR3 is 15 amino acids long. Between the trimmed V and J ends, which lost 5 bases and 4 bases, there was a span of 15 bases. Germline V lookup: CDR1 SGHVS, CDR2 FNYEAQ.

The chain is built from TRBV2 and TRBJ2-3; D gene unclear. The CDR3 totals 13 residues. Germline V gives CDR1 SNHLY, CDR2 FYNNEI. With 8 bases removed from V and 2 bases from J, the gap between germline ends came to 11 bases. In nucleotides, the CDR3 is TGTGCCAGCCCGGATATACACACAGATACGCAGTATTTT. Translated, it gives CASPDIHTDTQYF.

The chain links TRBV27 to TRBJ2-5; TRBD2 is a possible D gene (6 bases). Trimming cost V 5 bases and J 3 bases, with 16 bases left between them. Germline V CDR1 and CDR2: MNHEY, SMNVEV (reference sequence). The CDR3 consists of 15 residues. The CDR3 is CASSPPPGLKETQYF. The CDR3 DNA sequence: TGTGCCAGCAGTCCCCCCCCGGGACTCAAAGAGACCCAGTACTTC.

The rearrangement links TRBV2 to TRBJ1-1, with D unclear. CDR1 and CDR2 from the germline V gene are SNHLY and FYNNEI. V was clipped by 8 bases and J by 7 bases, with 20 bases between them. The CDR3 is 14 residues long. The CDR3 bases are TGTGCCAGCCTGACCCTTTTTCTCGGGGTTGAAGCTTTCTTT. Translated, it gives CASLTLFLGVEAFF.

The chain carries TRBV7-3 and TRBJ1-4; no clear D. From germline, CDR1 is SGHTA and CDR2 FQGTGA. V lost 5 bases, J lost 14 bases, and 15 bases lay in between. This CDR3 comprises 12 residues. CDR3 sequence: CASSPPGTDLFF. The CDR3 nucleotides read TGTGCCAGCAGCCCCCCGGGAACTGATCTGTTTTTT.

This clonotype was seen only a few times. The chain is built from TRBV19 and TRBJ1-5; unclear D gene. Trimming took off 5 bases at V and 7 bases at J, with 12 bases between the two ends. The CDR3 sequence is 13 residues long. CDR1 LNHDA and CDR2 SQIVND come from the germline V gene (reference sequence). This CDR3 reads CASSVPGIQPQHF. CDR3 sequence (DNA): TGTGCCAGTAGTGTGCCGGGGATCCAGCCCCAGCATTTT.

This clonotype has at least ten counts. The CDR3 reads CASSLEGYEQFF. DNA for the CDR3: TGTGCCAGCAGCTTAGAAGGCTATGAGCAGTTCTTC. This chain joins TRBV7-2 and TRBJ2-1; D gene uncertain. The CDR3 is 12 residues long. In germline, CDR1 is SGHTA, CDR2 FQGNSA. V lost 1 base and J lost 8, with 6 bases in between.

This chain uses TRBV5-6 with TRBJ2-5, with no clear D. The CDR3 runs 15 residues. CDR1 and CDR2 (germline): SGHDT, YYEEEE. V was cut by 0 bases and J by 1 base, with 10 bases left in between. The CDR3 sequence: CASSLVYGFQETQYF. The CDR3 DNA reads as TGTGCCAGCAGCTTGGTTTACGGTTTCCAAGAGACCCAGTACTTC.

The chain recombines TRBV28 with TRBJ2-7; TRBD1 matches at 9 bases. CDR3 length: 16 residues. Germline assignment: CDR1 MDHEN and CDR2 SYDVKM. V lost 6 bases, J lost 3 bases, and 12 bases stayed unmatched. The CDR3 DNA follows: TGTGCCAGCAGACCAACTGGACAGGGGAGCTACTACGAGCAGTACGTC. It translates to CASRPTGQGSYYEQYV.

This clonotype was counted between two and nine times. As DNA, the CDR3 is TGTGCCAGCAGTTACGGAGCAACCACTAGTCTCCATGAGCAGTTCTTC. As protein: CASSYGATTSLHEQFF. This chain joins TRBV6-5 and TRBJ2-1, with D possibly TRBD2 on 5 matching bases. The CDR3 totals 16 residues. V dropped 2 bases and J dropped 8 bases, with 19 bases sitting between them. Germline assignment: CDR1 MNHEY and CDR2 SVGAGI.

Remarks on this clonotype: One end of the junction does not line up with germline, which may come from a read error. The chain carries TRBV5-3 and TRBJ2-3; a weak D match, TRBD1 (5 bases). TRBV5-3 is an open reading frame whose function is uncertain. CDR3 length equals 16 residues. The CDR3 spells CASSLVPGPPTDTQYF. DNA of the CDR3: TGTGCCAGCAGCTTGGTACCAGGGCCCCCAACAGATACGCAGTATTTT.

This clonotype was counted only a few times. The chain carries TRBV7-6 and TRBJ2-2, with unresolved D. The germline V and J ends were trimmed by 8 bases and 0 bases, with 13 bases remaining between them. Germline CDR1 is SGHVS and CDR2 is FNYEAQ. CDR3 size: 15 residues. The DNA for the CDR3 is TGTGCCAGCGCGAACCCAGCTGCGAACACCGGGGAGCTGTTTTTT. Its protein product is CASANPAANTGELFF.

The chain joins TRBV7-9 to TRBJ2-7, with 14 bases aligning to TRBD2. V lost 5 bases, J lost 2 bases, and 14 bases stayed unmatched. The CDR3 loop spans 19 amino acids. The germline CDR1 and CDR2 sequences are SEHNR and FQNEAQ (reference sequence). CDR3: CASSAIGGTSGGLPYEQYF. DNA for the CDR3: TGTGCCAGCAGCGCGATAGGGGGGACTAGCGGGGGCCTACCCTACGAGCAGTACTTC. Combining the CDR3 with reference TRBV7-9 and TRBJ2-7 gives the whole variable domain DTGVSQNPRHKITKRGQNVTFRCDPISEHNRLYWYRQTLGQGPEFLTYFQNEAQLEKSRLLSDRFSAERPKGSFSTLEIQRTEQGDSAMYLCASSAIGGTSGGLPYEQYFGPGTRLTVT.

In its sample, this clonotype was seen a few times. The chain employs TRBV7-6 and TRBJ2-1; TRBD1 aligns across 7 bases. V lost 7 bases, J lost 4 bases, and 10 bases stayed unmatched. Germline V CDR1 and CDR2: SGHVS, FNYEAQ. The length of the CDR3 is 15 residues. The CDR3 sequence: CASIPTGAPYNEQFF. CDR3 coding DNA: TGTGCCAGCATCCCAACAGGGGCTCCTTACAATGAGCAGTTCTTC.

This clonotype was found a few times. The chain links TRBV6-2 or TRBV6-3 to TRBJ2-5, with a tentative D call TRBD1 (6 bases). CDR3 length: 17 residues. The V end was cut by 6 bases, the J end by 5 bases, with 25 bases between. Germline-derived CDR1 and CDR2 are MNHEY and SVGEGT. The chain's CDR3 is CASSYPPAGAREETQYF. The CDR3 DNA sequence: TGTGCCAGCAGCTACCCTCCTGCAGGGGCAAGGGAGGAGACCCAGTACTTC.

The CDR3 DNA reads TGTGCCAGCAGTTTATTGGGGGGGCCGACTGAAGCTTTCTTT. It translates to CASSLLGGPTEAFF. The chain couples TRBV27 to TRBJ1-1, with a tentative D call TRBD1 (6 bases). Germline values: CDR1 MNHEY, CDR2 SMNVEV (reference sequence). This CDR3 contains 14 residues. The V end lost 1 base, the J end lost 5 bases, and 11 bases lay between the germline ends.

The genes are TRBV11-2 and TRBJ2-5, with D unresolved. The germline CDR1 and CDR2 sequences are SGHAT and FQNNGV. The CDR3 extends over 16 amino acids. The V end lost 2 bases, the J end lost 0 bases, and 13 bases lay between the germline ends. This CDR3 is CASSLSWERYQETQYF. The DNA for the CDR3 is TGTGCCAGCAGCTTAAGCTGGGAAAGGTACCAAGAGACCCAGTACTTC.

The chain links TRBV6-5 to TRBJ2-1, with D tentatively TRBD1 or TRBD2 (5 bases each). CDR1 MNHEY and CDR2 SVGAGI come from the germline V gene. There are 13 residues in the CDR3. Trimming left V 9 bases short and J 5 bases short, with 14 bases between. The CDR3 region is CASGRDPHNEQFF. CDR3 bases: TGTGCCAGTGGTCGGGACCCTCACAATGAGCAGTTCTTC.

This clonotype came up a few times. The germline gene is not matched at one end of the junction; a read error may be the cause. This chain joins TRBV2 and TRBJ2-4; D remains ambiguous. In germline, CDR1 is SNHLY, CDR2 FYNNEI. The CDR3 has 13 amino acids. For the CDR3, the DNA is TGTGCCAGCAGTGAACTCAGCCGGTGGAGTCCCTCCTTC. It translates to CASSELSRWSPSF.

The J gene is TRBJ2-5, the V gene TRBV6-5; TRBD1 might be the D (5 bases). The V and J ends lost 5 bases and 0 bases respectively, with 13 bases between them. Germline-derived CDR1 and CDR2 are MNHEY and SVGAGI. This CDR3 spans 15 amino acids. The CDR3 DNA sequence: TGTGCCAGCAGTATGGACATGTCGTACCAAGAGACCCAGTACTTC. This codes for CASSMDMSYQETQYF.

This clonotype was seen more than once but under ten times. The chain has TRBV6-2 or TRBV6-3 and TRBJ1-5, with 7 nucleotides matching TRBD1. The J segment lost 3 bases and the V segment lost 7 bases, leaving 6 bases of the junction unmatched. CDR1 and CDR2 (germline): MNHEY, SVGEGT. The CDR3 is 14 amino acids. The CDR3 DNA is TGTGCCAGCAATCCCGACAGGGCCAATCAGCCCCAGCATTTT. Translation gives CASNPDRANQPQHF.

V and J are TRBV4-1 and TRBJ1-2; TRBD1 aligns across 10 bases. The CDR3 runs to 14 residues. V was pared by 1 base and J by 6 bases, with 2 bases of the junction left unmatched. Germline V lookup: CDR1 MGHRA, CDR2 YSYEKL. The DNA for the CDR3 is TGCGCCAGCAGCCAAGTTGGGACAGGGGATGGCTACACCTTC. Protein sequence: CASSQVGTGDGYTF.

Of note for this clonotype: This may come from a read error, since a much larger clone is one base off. CDR3 coding DNA: TGTGCCAACAGCTTAGTTCTGGGTAGCATCGGTGAGCAGTTCTTC. This codes for CANSLVLGSIGEQFF. V is TRBV7-2 and J is TRBJ2-1; D remains unclear. The germline CDR1 and CDR2 sequences are SGHTA and FQGNSA. The CDR3 covers 15 residues.

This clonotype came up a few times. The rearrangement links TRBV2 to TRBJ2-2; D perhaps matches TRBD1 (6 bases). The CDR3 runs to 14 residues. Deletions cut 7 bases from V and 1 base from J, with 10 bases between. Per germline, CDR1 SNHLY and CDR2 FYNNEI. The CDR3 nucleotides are TGTGCCAGCATCTTACAGGGGAACACCGGGGAGCTGTTTTTT. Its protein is CASILQGNTGELFF. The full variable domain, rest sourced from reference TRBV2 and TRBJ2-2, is EPEVTQTPSHQVTQMGQEVILRCVPISNHLYFYWYRQILGQKVEFLVSFYNNEISEKSEIFDDQFSVERPDGSNFTLKIRSTKLEDSAMYFCASILQGNTGELFFGEGSRLTVL.

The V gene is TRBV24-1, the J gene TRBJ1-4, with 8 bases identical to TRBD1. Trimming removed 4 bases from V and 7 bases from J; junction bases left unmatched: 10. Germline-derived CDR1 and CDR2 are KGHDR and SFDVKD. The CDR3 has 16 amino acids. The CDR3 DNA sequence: TGTGCCACCAGTGAATCGGACAGGGAACTCGGTGAAAAACTGTTTTTT. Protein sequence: CATSESDRELGEKLFF.

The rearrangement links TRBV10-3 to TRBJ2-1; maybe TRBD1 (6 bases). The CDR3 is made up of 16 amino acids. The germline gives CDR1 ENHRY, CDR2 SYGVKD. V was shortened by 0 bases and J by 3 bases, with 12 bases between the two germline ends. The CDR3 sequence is CAISESGGPNYNEQFF. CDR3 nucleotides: TGTGCCATCAGTGAGTCAGGGGGACCCAACTACAATGAGCAGTTCTTC.

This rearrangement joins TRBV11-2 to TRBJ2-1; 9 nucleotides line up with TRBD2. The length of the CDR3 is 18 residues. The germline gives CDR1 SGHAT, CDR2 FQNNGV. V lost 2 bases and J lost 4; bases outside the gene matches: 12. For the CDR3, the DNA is TGTGCCAGCAGCTTATATTGGACTAGCGTCGATCAATACAATGAGCAGTTCTTC. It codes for CASSLYWTSVDQYNEQFF.

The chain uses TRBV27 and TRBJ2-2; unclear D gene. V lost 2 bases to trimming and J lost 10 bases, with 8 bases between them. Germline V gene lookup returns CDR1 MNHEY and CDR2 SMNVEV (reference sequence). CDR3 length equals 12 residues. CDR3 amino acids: CASSLSGKELFF. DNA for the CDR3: TGTGCCAGCAGTTTAAGTGGAAAGGAGCTGTTTTTT.

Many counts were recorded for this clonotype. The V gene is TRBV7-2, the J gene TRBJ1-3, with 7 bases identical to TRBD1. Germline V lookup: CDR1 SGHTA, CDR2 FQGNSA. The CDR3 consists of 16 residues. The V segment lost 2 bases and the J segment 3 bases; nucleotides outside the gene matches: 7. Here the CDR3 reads CASSLRTTGIGNTIYF. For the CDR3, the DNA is TGTGCCAGCAGCTTACGGACGACAGGGATTGGAAACACCATATATTTT.

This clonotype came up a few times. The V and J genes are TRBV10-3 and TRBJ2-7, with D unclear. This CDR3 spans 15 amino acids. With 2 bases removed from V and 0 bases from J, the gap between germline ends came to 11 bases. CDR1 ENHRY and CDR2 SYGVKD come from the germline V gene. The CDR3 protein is CAISEGPAPSYEQYV. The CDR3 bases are TGTGCCATCAGTGAGGGGCCTGCCCCCTCCTACGAGCAGTACGTC.